Shown below are 21 T cell receptor beta chains from a single sample sequenced in a study of blood T cell repertoires in COVID-19. The table came from immunoSEQ multiplex PCR; TCRdb's copy has only in-frame clones and leaves some out. The sample gives approximately 490,000 clones, about 85% of which show up once; roughly 8.5% is in the top ten. Sequencing was performed on PBMCs or T cells enriched from blood (not recorded which). These receptors originate from a woman in her sixties who had recovered from COVID-19.

The chain carries TRBV4-1 and TRBJ2-7; 12 nucleotides match TRBD1. Trimming took 2 bases from V and 3 from J; bases not matched to a gene: 5. CDR1 is MGHRA and CDR2 is YSYEKL in the germline V gene. This CDR3 is 16 amino acids long. The CDR3 region has the DNA TGCGCCAGCAGCCAAAGGGGACAGGGGGCTAACTACGAGCAGTACTTC. It specifies CASSQRGQGANYEQYF.

The chain combines TRBV19 with TRBJ1-2; D perhaps matches TRBD1 (5 bases). Germline CDR1 and CDR2: LNHDA and SQIVND (reference sequence). CDR3 length equals 16 residues. Trimming shortened V by 5 bases and J by 4 bases, and 20 bases separated the two germline ends. The CDR3 is CASSGSGAGLGYGYTF. The DNA for the CDR3 is TGTGCCAGTAGTGGGTCCGGTGCGGGGCTCGGCTATGGCTACACCTTC. The variable domain in full, completed from reference TRBV19 and TRBJ1-2, reads DGGITQSPKYLFRKEGQNVTLSCEQNLNHDAMYWYRQDPGQGLRLIYYSQIVNDFQKGDIAEGYSVSREKKESFPLTVTSAQKNPTAFYLCASSGSGAGLGYGYTFGSGTRLTVV.

The chain couples TRBV5-5 to TRBJ1-2; TRBD1 matches at 9 bases. The CDR3 is 16 amino acids. In germline, CDR1 is SGHKS, CDR2 YYEKEE (reference sequence). The V and J ends lost 0 bases and 4 bases, in that order; junction bases with no gene match: 7. The CDR3 bases are TGTGCCAGCAGCTTGGGGGACAGGGAGGTTAGCTATGGCTACACCTTC. This codes for CASSLGDREVSYGYTF.

The chain carries TRBV2 and TRBJ2-3, with D possibly TRBD2 on 5 matching bases. From germline, CDR1 is SNHLY and CDR2 FYNNEI. This CDR3 contains 14 residues. V was trimmed by 4 bases and J by 4 bases, leaving 12 bases between them. CDR3 amino acids: CASSGLAGSDTQYF. The CDR3 bases are TGTGCCAGCAGTGGTCTAGCCGGCTCAGATACGCAGTATTTT.

The chain couples TRBV27 to TRBJ1-4, with D tentatively TRBD1 (6 bases). The germline V and J ends were trimmed by 8 bases and 3 bases, with 16 bases remaining between them. CDR1 MNHEY and CDR2 SMNVEV come from the germline V gene (reference sequence). This CDR3 is built from 15 residues. The CDR3 region is CASCWRGGPNEKLFF. CDR3 nucleotides: TGTGCCAGCTGTTGGAGGGGGGGACCTAATGAAAAACTGTTTTTT. Together with reference TRBV27 and TRBJ1-4, the CDR3 gives the full variable domain: EAQVTQNPRYLITVTGKKLTVTCSQNMNHEYMSWYRQDPGLGLRQIYYSMNVEVTDKGDVPEGYKVSRKEKRNFPLILESPSPNQTSLYFCASCWRGGPNEKLFFGSGTQLSVL.

A few counts support this clone. The rearrangement links TRBV7-2 to TRBJ1-1, with 12 bases identical to TRBD1. Unmatched junction bases numbered 3, after V lost 4 bases and J lost 3 bases. Per the germline V gene, CDR1 is SGHTA and CDR2 is FQGNSA. This CDR3 has 15 amino acids. CDR3 in amino acids: CASSSGTGGYTEAFF. Written as DNA, the CDR3 is TGTGCCAGCAGCTCCGGGACAGGGGGCTACACTGAAGCTTTCTTT.

This clone came up a few times. J is TRBJ2-7 and V is TRBV18; D gene ambiguous. The CDR3 contains 13 residues. CDR1 and CDR2 from the germline V gene are KGHSH and LQKENI. V lost 2 bases and J 6 bases, leaving 11 bases between the germline ends. CDR3 in amino acids: CASSPSEQSEQYV. CDR3 bases: TGTGCCAGCTCACCAAGTGAACAGTCCGAGCAGTACGTC.

Written as DNA, the CDR3 is TGTGCCAGCAGTTCCTCAGGCCCCTGGGCCCAGCATTTT. Translated: CASSSSGPWAQHF. The genes are TRBV2 and TRBJ1-5; no definite D call. Trimming left V 5 bases short and J 11 bases short, with 16 bases between. The germline CDR1 and CDR2 sequences are SNHLY and FYNNEI. This CDR3 region has 13 residues. Complete variable domain (other parts from reference TRBV2 and TRBJ1-5): EPEVTQTPSHQVTQMGQEVILRCVPISNHLYFYWYRQILGQKVEFLVSFYNNEISEKSEIFDDQFSVERPDGSNFTLKIRSTKLEDSAMYFCASSSSGPWAQHFGDGTRLSIL.

This chain uses TRBV7-9 with TRBJ2-7, with 10 bases identical to TRBD2. The CDR3 sequence is 14 residues long. Germline lookup yields CDR1 SEHNR and CDR2 FQNEAQ (reference sequence). V shed 1 base and J 6 bases; nucleotides not matched to a gene: 3. The CDR3 bases are TGTGCCAGCAGCTTAGACGGGACTAGCGCCGAGCAGTACTTC. Protein sequence: CASSLDGTSAEQYF.

The chain has TRBV27 and TRBJ1-6; 8 bases match TRBD1. The CDR3 contains 17 residues. V trimming: 0 bases; J trimming: 9 bases; junction bases outside the gene matches: 10. The germline V gene encodes CDR1 MNHEY and CDR2 SMNVEV (reference sequence). The CDR3 sequence: CASSLSIHQGASSPLHF. CDR3 sequence (DNA): TGTGCCAGCAGTTTATCGATTCACCAGGGGGCTTCTTCACCCCTCCACTTT.

This clone was counted once. The chain has TRBV5-5 and TRBJ1-3, with TRBD1 matching 7 bases. J gave up 0 bases and V 4 bases, and 1 base lay outside the gene matches. The CDR3 loop spans 14 amino acids. The germline V gene has CDR1 SGHKS and CDR2 YYEKEE (reference sequence). The CDR3 sequence is CASSTGVSGNTIYF. Here the CDR3 DNA reads TGTGCCAGCAGCACAGGGGTCTCTGGAAACACCATATATTTT.

This clone was seen once. The rearrangement uses TRBV15 and TRBJ2-7, with D possibly matching TRBD1 (6 bases). Trimming shortened V by 0 bases and J by 3 bases, and 9 bases separated the two germline ends. The CDR3 runs to 14 residues. The germline V gene encodes CDR1 LNHNV and CDR2 YYDKDF (reference sequence). The CDR3, as DNA: TGTGCCACCAGCAGAGAGTACAGGGACTACGAGCAGTACTTC. Its protein product is CATSREYRDYEQYF.

V is TRBV28 and J is TRBJ1-4; D not resolved. The length of the CDR3 is 12 residues. CDR1 is MDHEN, CDR2 SYDVKM, per germline. Trimming removed 5 bases from V and 8 bases from J, with 9 bases in between. The CDR3 spells CASSLVSEKLFF. Written as DNA, the CDR3 is TGTGCCAGCAGTCTTGTATCGGAAAAACTGTTTTTT.

This clone was seen repeatedly, ten times or more. This may be a read error, as it is one base from a much larger clone. Other DNA sequences from this sample encode an identical CDR3 as well. The chain is built from TRBV19 and TRBJ2-7; TRBD2 matches 8 bases. Germline CDR1 LNHDA, CDR2 SQIVND (reference sequence). The CDR3 is 13 amino acids. The V segment lost 3 bases and the J segment 2 bases; nucleotides outside the gene matches: 0. The CDR3 reads CASSMGLAYEQYF. CDR3 coding DNA: TGTGCCAGTAGTATGGGACTAGCCTACGAGCAGTACTTC.

The chain has TRBV6-5 and TRBJ1-2; D call uncertain. This CDR3 contains 14 residues. CDR1 is MNHEY, CDR2 SVGAGI, per germline. V lost 5 bases to trimming and J lost 2 bases, with 12 bases between them. The CDR3: CASSLGSKNYGYTF. The CDR3, as DNA: TGTGCCAGCAGTCTGGGCAGCAAGAACTATGGCTACACCTTC.

The chain joins TRBV19 to TRBJ1-5, with a tentative D call TRBD1 (5 bases). CDR1 is LNHDA, CDR2 SQIVND, per germline (reference sequence). This CDR3 contains 15 residues. V shed 3 bases and J shed 1 base, with 10 bases lying between them. The CDR3 DNA reads TGTGCCAGTAGTATCACGGGGGAGAGCAATCAGCCCCAGCATTTT. Amino acid sequence: CASSITGESNQPQHF.

The V gene is TRBV5-1, the J gene TRBJ2-7; 8 positions match TRBD1. V shed 3 bases and J 2 bases; nucleotides not matched to a gene: 7. Germline-derived CDR1 and CDR2 are SGHRS and YFSETQ. The CDR3 length is 15 residues. The DNA of the CDR3 is TGCGCCAGCAGCTCGGGGGACAGGTCTGCCTACGAGCAGTACTTC. Translating it yields CASSSGDRSAYEQYF.

The chain employs TRBV30 and TRBJ2-3, with D unresolved. Trimming cost V 3 bases and J 5 bases, with 6 bases left between them. In germline, CDR1 is GTSNPN, CDR2 SVGIG (reference sequence). This CDR3 region has 11 residues. The CDR3 loop is CAWSPGDTQYF. CDR3 DNA: TGTGCCTGGAGCCCCGGAGATACGCAGTATTTT.

The rearrangement links TRBV11-3 to TRBJ2-7; TRBD1 agrees at 7 bases. V was clipped by 5 bases and J by 4 bases; unmatched bases: 2. In germline, CDR1 is SGHNT, CDR2 YENEEA. The CDR3 contains 12 residues. The DNA for the CDR3 is TGTGCCAGCAGCACACAGGGGTACGAGCAGTACTTC. Translated, it gives CASSTQGYEQYF. Together with reference TRBV11-3 and TRBJ2-7, the CDR3 gives the full variable domain: EAGVVQSPRYKIIEKKQPVAFWCNPISGHNTLYWYLQNLGQGPELLIRYENEEAVDDSQLPKDRFSAERLKGVDSTLKIQPAELGDSAVYLCASSTQGYEQYFGPGTRLTVT.

The V call is TRBV12-5, the J call TRBJ2-3, with 10 bases fitting TRBD2. CDR3 size: 16 residues. Germline V gene lookup returns CDR1 LGHNT and CDR2 FRNRAP. Germline trimming cut 2 bases from V and 7 bases from J; bases unmatched to any gene: 9. The CDR3 loop is CASGLSSGGFRHTQYF. CDR3 DNA sequence: TGTGCTAGTGGTTTGTCTAGCGGGGGCTTTCGGCATACGCAGTATTTT.

This chain uses TRBV6-6 with TRBJ1-5; 9 positions agree with TRBD1. V lost 0 bases to trimming and J lost 0 bases; unmatched junction nucleotides: 0. Per germline, CDR1 MNHNY and CDR2 SVGAGI (reference sequence). The CDR3 has 16 amino acids. In DNA, the CDR3 is TGTGCCAGCAGTTACTCACAGGGGGCTAGCAATCAGCCCCAGCATTTT. It specifies CASSYSQGASNQPQHF.